This TCR beta chain was recorded in a study of beta chain features in type 1 diabetes (dated by TCRdb to the late 2010s). Study-level background: Patients and healthy donors did not differ in mean age, gender distribution, total cell number or subset yield. A total of over 90,000,000 sorted cells were examined across all samples, and a strong correlation was observed between cell number per subset and RNA yield. The study compared TCRB repertoires of sorted circulating CD4+ T cell subsets between recently diagnosed type 1 diabetes patients and matched healthy donors. Whereas all 30 or so donors provided naive and central memory subsets, regulatory and stem cell-like memory subsets were isolated from just 8 patients and roughly 8 healthy donors.

All of the isolated RNA was reverse transcribed with the High Capacity cDNA Reverse Transcription Kit, so expressed TCRB transcripts were sequenced. Deep immunoSEQ sequencing was performed on naive, central memory and regulatory T cell samples, with an average of roughly 4 million total reads per sample. Sorted cells were lysed in RLT buffer, and RNA was extracted using DNase-treated RNeasy Micro or Mini kits according to cell number. Each cell subset was processed on its own to prevent cross-contamination, while patient and healthy donor samples were processed together. TCRB sequences were amplified from cDNA with the immunoSEQ multiplex PCR, producing 87-bp fragments spanning the CDR3 region. Amplicons were sequenced on the Illumina HiSeq platform. Under the source paper's analysis protocol: Synthetic template baselines were used to correct PCR bias computationally, reads within Hamming distance 2 were collapsed, and singletons that could not be merged were discarded. Reads were aligned against IMGT to assign V, D and J genes, CDR3 length and insertions or deletions at six rearrangement sites. Within each subset, clonotype counts were normalized to sorted cell number, after which true diversity and Gini coefficients were computed with the tcR R package. Repertoire sharing was quantified using the overlap coefficient calculated on TCRB nucleotide sequences. TCRdb holds this immuneACCESS table with in-frame rearrangements only. Some clones are missing; in checked studies, unresolved V genes explain under half, and the rest has no known cause. Clone size and the V and J calls come from that table; the DNA yielded D and trimming. This sample is represented by approximately 150,000 clones; approximately 13% of them were singletons. Approximately 1.3% of the sample goes to the ten largest clones.

Cut back by 1 base and 9 bases, the V and J ends lie 10 bases apart. From the cysteine through the phenylalanine, the CDR3 covers 14 amino acids. Only the CDR3 part of the read is kept: 42 bases, read in frame from the first base. According to the germline V gene, CDR1 reads SGHTA and CDR2 reads FQGNSA. Paper-wide results and their limitations: Naive, central memory and regulatory TCRB repertoires appeared to be more similar among patients than among healthy donors. PCR might favor shorter templates, but patient and control samples were amplified and corrected together, so any skew would affect both groups equally. A moderate but significant shortening of TCRB CDR3 length was observed in type 1 diabetes patients in all four CD4+ subsets. At VDJ recombination sites, type 1 diabetes patients had fewer insertions and more deleted nucleotides, which implies abnormalities in thymic rearrangement. Because cDNA was sequenced instead of genomic DNA, highly expressing activated cells could be over-represented, though the groups showed no difference in activation or CD3 levels. HLA sub-analyses involved small numbers of individuals, so any influence of HLA type on TCRB rearrangement remained unresolved.

On this clone itself: This receptor's antigen is unknown. Qualities for individual bases were not recorded, and no much larger clone is one base off.

From each donor, a single peripheral blood sample of around 120 mL on average was drawn into heparinised tubes. Using a panel that included CD45RO, CCR7, CD25, CD127, CD95 and CD27, naive, central memory, regulatory and stem cell-like memory CD4+ T cells were sorted on a BD FACSAria II. Purity was above 98% for every sorted population. PBMCs were isolated immediately by Lymphoprep density gradient centrifugation and stained directly without culture. So that batch effects would be minimized, each experiment stained and sorted samples in pairs, pairing one healthy donor with one patient. The specimen sequenced was central memory CD4+ T cells from blood. Here the chain combines TRBV7-2 and TRBJ1-6, with no D gene named confidently. This sequence was found in a man younger than 35 with type 1 diabetes. The sequenced DNA: TGTGCCAGCAGCTTAGGGGGAGCACGTTCACCCCTCCACTTT. The encoded protein is CASSLGGARSPLHF.